This T cell receptor beta chain was sequenced in a study of cytomegalovirus exposure and HLA in healthy donors. Whole-study results and caveats: Certain sequence variants were highly shared and formed a cluster, and this cluster was likely a sequencing artifact. Per a later analysis, about 15,000 TCR beta sequences showed association with HLA alleles at 0.05 false discovery rate.

Primers: 60 Vbeta forward and 13 Jbeta reverse. Generated by immunoSEQ multiplex PCR, the TCRdb table keeps only in-frame clones and is missing some. The sample yields approximately 160,000 clones, over 70% seen once. Concerning this clone itself: What it binds is not known.

The receptor's source is a woman between 50 and 59 years old in good health and CMV-seropositive. Material for sequencing was PBMCs.

The CDR3 protein is CAWMRQRNSPLHF. In nucleotides, the CDR3 is TGTGCCTGGATGCGGCAGAGAAATTCACCCCTCCACTTT. The V gene is TRBV30, the J gene TRBJ1-6; D uncertain. With 4 bases removed from V and 7 bases from J, the gap between germline ends came to 11 bases. Per the germline V gene, CDR1 is GTSNPN and CDR2 is SVGIG (reference sequence). The CDR3 loop spans 13 amino acids.